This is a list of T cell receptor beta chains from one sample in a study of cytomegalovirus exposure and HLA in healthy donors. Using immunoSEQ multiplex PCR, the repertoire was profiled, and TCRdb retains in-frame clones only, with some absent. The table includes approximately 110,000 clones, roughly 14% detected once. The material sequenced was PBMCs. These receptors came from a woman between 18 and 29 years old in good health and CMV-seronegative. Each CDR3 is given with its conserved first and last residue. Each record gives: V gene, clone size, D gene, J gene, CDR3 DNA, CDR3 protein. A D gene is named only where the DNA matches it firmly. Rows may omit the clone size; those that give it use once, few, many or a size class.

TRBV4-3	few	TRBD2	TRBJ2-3	TGCGCCAGCAGCCAATCCTCCGGCGGGGGGGCAGATACGCAGTATTTT	CASSQSSGGGADTQYF
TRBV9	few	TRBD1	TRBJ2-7	TGTGCCAGCAGCGTGTCGGACAGGAACTACGAGCAGTACTTC	CASSVSDRNYEQYF
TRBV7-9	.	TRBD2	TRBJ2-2	TGTGCCAGCAGGCTCCTAGCGGGGGACACCGGGGAGCTGTTTTTT	CASRLLAGDTGELFF
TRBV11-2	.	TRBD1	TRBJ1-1	TGTGCCAGCAGCACCGGGACAGAAAACACTGAAGCTTTCTTT	CASSTGTENTEAFF
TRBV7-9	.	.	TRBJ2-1	TGTGCCAGCAGCTTAGCGTCCCCTTACAATGAGCAGTTCTTC	CASSLASPYNEQFF
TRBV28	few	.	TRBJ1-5	TGTGCCACCCGGGACACCCCTGGGCAGCCCCAGCATTTT	CATRDTPGQPQHF
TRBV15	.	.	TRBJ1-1	TGTGCCACCAGCAGGGACAGCAACACTGAAGCTTTCTTT	CATSRDSNTEAFF
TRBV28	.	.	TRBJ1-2	TGTGCCAGCAGTCCATACAGAACTTGGGGCTACACCTTC	CASSPYRTWGYTF
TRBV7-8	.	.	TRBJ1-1	TGTGCCAGCAGCTTAGCCGGCAGGGTGCACACTGAAGCTTTCTTT	CASSLAGRVHTEAFF
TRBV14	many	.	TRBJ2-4	TGTGCCAGCAGCCAGACGACAGGCCGAGCCAAAAACATTCAGTACTTC	CASSQTTGRAKNIQYF
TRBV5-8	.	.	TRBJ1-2	TGTGCCAGCCCCAGGGATGTGGGTGCGATAGGCTACACCTTC	CASPRDVGAIGYTF
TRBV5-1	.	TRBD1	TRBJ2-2	TGCGCCAGCAGCCCGGGACAGGGTTACACCGGGGAGCTGTTTTTT	CASSPGQGYTGELFF
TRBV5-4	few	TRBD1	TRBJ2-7	TGTGCCAGCAGCCCGGGACAGGGGCGAATTCCCTACGAGCAGTACTTC	CASSPGQGRIPYEQYF
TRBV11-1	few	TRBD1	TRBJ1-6	TGTGCCAGCAGCTTGGGGGACAGGGGGCGTAATTCACCCCTCCACTTT	CASSLGDRGRNSPLHF
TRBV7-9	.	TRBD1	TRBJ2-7	TGTGCCAGCAGACGTGGACAGGCCTACGAGCAGTACTTC	CASRRGQAYEQYF
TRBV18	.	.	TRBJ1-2	TGTGCCAGCTCACCACAGGGGGATGGCTACACCTTC	CASSPQGDGYTF
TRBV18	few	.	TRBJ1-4	TGTGCCAGCTCACCGGGAGGGAGTGAAAAACTGTTTTTT	CASSPGGSEKLFF
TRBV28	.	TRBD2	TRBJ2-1	TGTGCCAGCAGTCTATTAGCGGGGTGGGTTTCCAATGAGCAGTTCTTC	CASSLLAGWVSNEQFF
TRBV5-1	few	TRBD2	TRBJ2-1	TGCGCCAGCAGCTCGACTAGCGGGGGGGTTGGGGAGCAGTTCTTC	CASSSTSGGVGEQFF
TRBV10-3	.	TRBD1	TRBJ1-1	TGTGCCATCAAACCCGGGACAGGACGAACTGAAGCTTTCTTT	CAIKPGTGRTEAFF
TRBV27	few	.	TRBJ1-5	TGTGCCAGCAGTTTGGCCCGGGATAGCAATCAGCCCCAGCATTTT	CASSLARDSNQPQHF
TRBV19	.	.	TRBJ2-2	TGTGCCAGTAGGGCCGACAGAAACACCGGGGAGCTGTTTTTT	CASRADRNTGELFF
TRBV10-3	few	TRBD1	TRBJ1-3	TGTGCCAGCGAGGGACAGGACCTCGACCCAAAAGGGGATTCAAGCATATATTTT	CASEGQDLDPKGDSSIYF
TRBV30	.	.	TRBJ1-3	TGTGCCTGGAGCTGGGCAGGGTTTCTCTCTGGAAACACCATATATTTT	CAWSWAGFLSGNTIYF
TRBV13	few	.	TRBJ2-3	TGTGCCAGCAGAGGTGGGCCCACAGATACGCAGTATTTT	CASRGGPTDTQYF
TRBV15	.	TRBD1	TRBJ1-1	TGTGCCACCAGCAGAGGACAGGGGGCGTACACTGAAGCTTTCTTT	CATSRGQGAYTEAFF
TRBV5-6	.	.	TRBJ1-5	TGTGCCAGCAGCTTCCGGGGGGCTGTGAATCAGCCCCAGCATTTT	CASSFRGAVNQPQHF
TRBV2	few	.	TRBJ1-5	TGTGCCAGCAGTATGAGGAGAGCCTTTAGCAATCAGCCCCAGCATTTT	CASSMRRAFSNQPQHF
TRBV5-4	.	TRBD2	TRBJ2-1	TGTGCCAGCAGCACCGGGACTAGGTTGGCTGAGCAGTTCTTC	CASSTGTRLAEQFF
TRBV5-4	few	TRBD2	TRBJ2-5	TGTGCCAGCAGCCCCGGGACTAGCGGTCAAGAGACCCAGTACTTC	CASSPGTSGQETQYF
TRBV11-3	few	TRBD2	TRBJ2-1	TGTGCCAGCAGCTTAGCGACTAGCGGGAGGAATGAGCAGTTCTTC	CASSLATSGRNEQFF